Sequencing of this T cell receptor beta chain was carried out in a study of spatial heterogeneity in lung cancer. Study in general: The average appearance count of each unique TCR and UMI combination in raw reads was more than 9.5. Study observations and caveats: Tumor TCRs that were ubiquitous and expanded showed up in blood more at resection than follow-up.

TCRdb processed the 5' RACE reads anew with MiXCR; each CDR3 protein has one entry. The data contain roughly 40,000 distinct CDR3 sequences, about 6.5% of them singletons. This clonotype was recorded at least ten times. Its cognate antigen is unknown. Documented time point: sample taken at primary tumor resection. Some 72 TRACERx patients with early, untreated non-small cell lung cancer donated samples. Sequencing covered unsorted whole RNA taken from tumor, nontumor lung or frozen PBMC. The CDR3 runs 14 residues. V shed 1 base and J shed 2 bases, with 8 bases lying between them. CDR1 is MNHEY, CDR2 SVGAGI, per germline.

V usage is TRBV6-5 and J usage is TRBJ1-2; the D gene is possibly TRBD1 (5 bases). The sample in question was PBMCs, obtained at surgery. This TCR came from a female donor with early-stage non-small cell lung cancer. The CDR3 is CASSYWGGNYGYTF. The CDR3 DNA reads as TGTGCCAGCAGTTACTGGGGGGGGAACTATGGCTACACCTTC.